These 10 T cell receptor beta chains were all obtained from the same sample, sequenced in a study of response to subunit inactivated influenza vaccine. Using its own MiXCR run on the RT-PCR reads, TCRdb lists one record per CDR3 protein. Of roughly 570,000 distinct CDR3 sequences in the sample, 10% to 15% were seen once. Specimen: PBMCs from blood, collected roughly 48 days after vaccination. The receptors stem from a man aged 45-60 years who received an inactivated influenza vaccine.

The chain combines TRBV12-3 or TRBV12-4 with TRBJ1-5, with TRBD1 identical over 9 bases. The CDR3 covers 15 residues. Trimming at V came to 6 bases and at J to 2 bases, leaving 5 bases not matched to a gene. CDR3 sequence reads: CASRAQGAGNQPQHF. The CDR3 DNA sequence: TGTGCCAGCAGAGCACAGGGGGCTGGCAATCAGCCCCAGCATTTT.

The chain uses TRBV12-3 or TRBV12-4 and TRBJ1-5; 7 nucleotides line up with TRBD1. The ends lost 3 bases at V and 11 bases at J; junction bases unmatched: 7. CDR3 length: 13 residues. This CDR3 reads CASSFGTVSTQHF. For the CDR3, the DNA is TGTGCCAGCAGTTTCGGGACAGTCAGTACCCAGCATTTT.

Many counts were recorded for this clonotype. The rearrangement joins TRBV27 to TRBJ2-1, with D tentatively TRBD1 (6 bases). CDR1 is MNHEY, CDR2 SMNVEV, per germline (reference sequence). This CDR3 region has 14 residues. Trimming shortened V by 6 bases and J by 3 bases, and 12 bases separated the two germline ends. The CDR3 region is CASRQGSGYNEQFF. The CDR3 region has the DNA TGTGCCAGCAGGCAGGGGTCGGGCTACAATGAGCAGTTCTTC.

The chain joins TRBV10-3 to TRBJ2-1; D is perhaps TRBD1 (6 bases). CDR1 is ENHRY and CDR2 is SYGVKD in the germline V gene. This CDR3 is built from 15 residues. V lost 6 bases and J lost 12, with 24 bases in between. The DNA of the CDR3 is TGTGCCATCAGCGACGCCGTCCGGGACACTTTGGGGCAGTTCTTC. Its protein product is CAISDAVRDTLGQFF.

V is TRBV20-1 and J is TRBJ1-2; weak D call: TRBD1 (6 bases). The CDR3 covers 15 residues. The germline V gene has CDR1 DFQATT and CDR2 SNEGSKA (reference sequence). Deletions cut 6 bases from V and 4 bases from J, with 21 bases between. DNA of the CDR3: TGCAGTGCCCTCCCTACAGGGCAGACGATCTATGGCTACACCTTC. Translated, it gives CSALPTGQTIYGYTF.

This clonotype has ten or more counts. The rearrangement links TRBV4-2 to TRBJ2-1; D is unclear. V was trimmed by 4 bases and J by 5 bases, leaving 6 bases between them. Germline CDR1 reads LGHNA; CDR2 reads YNFKEQ. The CDR3 totals 12 residues. CDR3 DNA: TGTGCCAGCAGCCCACAGCACAATGAGCAGTTCTTC. Translation: CASSPQHNEQFF.

The chain combines TRBV4-1 with TRBJ2-1; tentative D call: TRBD1 (6 bases). CDR3 length: 16 amino acids. V lost 4 bases to trimming and J lost 4 bases, with 17 bases between them. Germline CDR1 and CDR2: MGHRA and YSYEKL. The CDR3 nucleotides read TGCGCCAGCAGCCCAGGGAGAGGGACACAGTACAATGAGCAGTTCTTC. Amino acid sequence: CASSPGRGTQYNEQFF.

There are many counts of this clonotype. The V gene is TRBV6-2 or TRBV6-3, the J gene TRBJ1-1; possibly TRBD1 for D (5 bases). This CDR3 contains 16 residues. Per the germline V gene, CDR1 is MNHEY and CDR2 is SVGEGT. Trimming shortened V by 2 bases and J by 0 bases, and 13 bases separated the two germline ends. This chain's CDR3 is CASSYGLGRVNTEAFF. CDR3 nucleotides: TGTGCCAGCAGTTACGGGTTGGGCAGGGTGAACACTGAAGCTTTCTTT.

The chain uses TRBV20-1 and TRBJ2-1; 11 bases are shared with TRBD2. The CDR3 covers 14 residues. Germline V gene sequence: CDR1 DFQATT, CDR2 SNEGSKA (reference sequence). V was pared by 6 bases and J by 7 bases, with 8 bases of the junction left unmatched. The CDR3 DNA is TGCAGTGCGAAGGGGATAGCGGGGGGGAATGAGCAGTTCTTC. Translating it yields CSAKGIAGGNEQFF.

This clonotype was detected ten times or more. The chain uses TRBV5-1 and TRBJ2-2; D is possibly TRBD1 or TRBD2 (5 bases each). Germline assignment: CDR1 SGHRS and CDR2 YFSETQ. This CDR3 comprises 15 residues. Between the trimmed V and J ends, which lost 5 bases and 1 base, there was a span of 12 bases. DNA of the CDR3: TGCGCCAGCAGGACCCTGGGGGAGAACACCGGGGAGCTGTTTTTT. Amino acids: CASRTLGENTGELFF.